This TCR beta chain derives from a study of blood T cell repertoires in COVID-19. Looking at the study overall: The samples span acute and convalescent COVID-19 from the United States, Italy and Spain. T cells, B-cell-depleted T cells, or PBMCs provided the cDNA or gDNA that served as material.

The J segment lost 2 bases and the V segment lost 0 bases, leaving 12 bases of the junction unmatched. Germline V gives CDR1 SGHRS, CDR2 YFSETQ. The CDR3 spans 18 residues. TCRdb's table, derived via immunoSEQ multiplex PCR, lists solely in-frame clones and lacks some. The sample holds about 86,000 clones, around four fifths seen once. Material for sequencing was peripheral blood. The chain uses TRBV5-1 and TRBJ2-5; 8 bases fit TRBD2. The TCR originated in a woman older than 75 with active or convalescent COVID-19. CDR3 residues: CASSLAWQGAGVQETQYF. CDR3 nucleotide sequence: TGCGCCAGCAGCTTGGCCTGGCAGGGAGCGGGGGTACAAGAGACCCAGTACTTC.